One and the same sample provided the 28 T cell receptor beta chains below, sequenced in a study of T cell responses to AZD1222 COVID-19 vaccine. Method: immunoSEQ multiplex PCR; TCRdb's copy keeps in-frame clones and lacks some. Among around 140,000 clones listed, less than 95% were seen once. Here the sequenced sample was peripheral blood, taken 28 days after the second dose of the MenACWY control vaccine. These receptor sequences come from an adult who received the MenACWY meningococcal vaccine as a control.

V is TRBV30 and J is TRBJ1-4; D remains unclear. The V gene's germline CDR1 is GTSNPN and CDR2 SVGIG (reference sequence). Trimming removed 3 bases from V and 3 bases from J, with 8 bases in between. This CDR3 has 13 amino acids. The CDR3 reads CAWRGRSNEKLFF. CDR3 nucleotides: TGTGCCTGGAGGGGGAGATCTAATGAAAAACTGTTTTTT.

This clone was seen once. The J gene is TRBJ2-7, the V gene TRBV6-2 or TRBV6-3, with 13 nucleotides matching TRBD2. Germline V gene lookup returns CDR1 MNHEY and CDR2 SVGEGT. V shed 5 bases and J 6 bases; nucleotides not matched to a gene: 7. This CDR3 contains 15 residues. The CDR3 DNA is TGTGCCAGCAGTCACCGGACTAGCGGGAGAGTCGAGCAGTACTTC. It specifies CASSHRTSGRVEQYF.

This chain links TRBV6-5 with TRBJ1-3; no clear D. CDR1 and CDR2 from the germline V gene are MNHEY and SVGAGI. The CDR3 extends over 13 amino acids. The ends were cut back, 0 bases at V and 3 bases at J, with 3 bases in the middle. The CDR3 loop reads CASSYSIGNTIYF. The CDR3, as DNA: TGTGCCAGCAGTTACTCGATTGGAAACACCATATATTTT.

This sequence joins TRBV7-6 and TRBJ2-6; a weak D match, TRBD1 (5 bases). The V gene's germline CDR1 is SGHVS and CDR2 FNYEAQ. The CDR3 is made up of 17 amino acids. The V end lost 5 bases, the J end lost 2 bases, and 16 bases lay between the germline ends. CDR3 region: CASSPNPLGAGANVLTF. The CDR3 nucleotides are TGTGCCAGCAGCCCGAACCCGTTAGGGGCTGGGGCCAACGTCCTGACTTTC.

The V gene is TRBV24-1, the J gene TRBJ2-4; a weak D match, TRBD2 (5 bases). CDR1 KGHDR and CDR2 SFDVKD come from the germline V gene. The CDR3 has 13 residues. The V end was cut by 4 bases, the J end by 6 bases, with 9 bases between. CDR3 amino acids: CATSEVGRNIQYF. The DNA of the CDR3 is TGTGCCACCAGTGAGGTGGGGAGAAACATTCAGTACTTC.

The chain recombines TRBV7-2 with TRBJ2-5; 9 bases match TRBD2. The CDR3 is 16 amino acids. V trimming: 1 base; J trimming: 5 bases; junction bases outside the gene matches: 8. Germline CDR1 reads SGHTA; CDR2 reads FQGNSA. CDR3 in DNA: TGTGCCAGCAGCTTAGGATTGCGGGGGGGCTCGGAGACCCAGTACTTC. Amino acids: CASSLGLRGGSETQYF.

The rearrangement joins TRBV7-2 to TRBJ2-2; D ambiguous. There are 15 residues in the CDR3. Trimming pared 1 base from V and 0 bases from J, leaving 6 bases between. CDR1 and CDR2 from the germline V gene are SGHTA and FQGNSA. The CDR3: CASSLGAANTGELFF. The CDR3 bases are TGTGCCAGCAGCTTAGGGGCAGCGAACACCGGGGAGCTGTTTTTT.

The chain uses TRBV24-1 and TRBJ2-1; TRBD2 agrees at 11 bases. This CDR3 is built from 16 residues. CDR1 and CDR2 from the germline V gene are KGHDR and SFDVKD. V gave up 9 bases and J gave up 6 bases; unmatched junction bases: 12. This chain's CDR3 is CATGLAGGPLSNEQFF. DNA of the CDR3: TGTGCCACCGGGCTAGCGGGGGGCCCGCTTTCCAATGAGCAGTTCTTC.

The chain combines TRBV7-8 with TRBJ2-3; D not resolved. This CDR3 region has 13 residues. Germline values: CDR1 SGHVS, CDR2 FQNEAQ. V was clipped by 1 base and J by 1 base, with 3 bases between them. CDR3 region: CASSLDRTDTQYF. DNA of the CDR3: TGTGCCAGCAGCTTAGACCGCACAGATACGCAGTATTTT.

The chain has TRBV3-1 (or the pseudogene TRBV3-2) and TRBJ2-1; D remains unclear. Germline V gene data show CDR1 as LGHDT and CDR2 as YNNKEL (reference sequence). This CDR3 is 12 amino acids long. Trimming took 4 bases from V and 8 from J, leaving 9 bases between them. This CDR3 reads CASSRRNDEQFF. The CDR3 coding sequence is TGTGCCAGCAGCCGTCGAAACGATGAGCAGTTCTTC.

The CDR3 coding sequence is TGTGCCAGCAGCCAAGTTAGATGGACAGTGAACACTGAAGCTTTCTTT. Protein sequence: CASSQVRWTVNTEAFF. The rearrangement links TRBV3-1 (or the pseudogene TRBV3-2) to TRBJ1-1; D is possibly TRBD1 (6 bases). The CDR3 spans 16 residues. CDR1 and CDR2 from the germline V gene are LGHDT and YNNKEL (reference sequence). V was trimmed by 1 base and J by 0 bases, leaving 12 bases between them.

The chain links TRBV5-1 to TRBJ2-7, with a tentative D call TRBD2 (7 bases). With 4 bases removed from V and 3 bases from J, the gap between germline ends came to 17 bases. In germline, CDR1 is SGHRS, CDR2 YFSETQ. This CDR3 spans 15 amino acids. DNA for the CDR3: TGCGCCAGCAGCCCCGGAGGGGGGGGCTACTACGAGCAGTACTTC. Its translation is CASSPGGGGYYEQYF.

The chain has TRBV9 and TRBJ1-3; 10 bases are shared with TRBD1. The CDR3 is made up of 16 amino acids. After removal of 4 bases from V and 3 bases from J, the junction contained 7 bases not matched to a gene. Germline CDR1 is SGDLS and CDR2 is YYNGEE. CDR3 DNA sequence: TGTGCCAGCAGCCTCAGTGGGACAGGGGTTGGAAACACCATATATTTT. It codes for CASSLSGTGVGNTIYF.

The chain has TRBV5-1 and TRBJ1-4; the D is unclear. With 4 bases removed from V and 0 bases from J, the gap between germline ends came to 7 bases. The germline CDR1 and CDR2 sequences are SGHRS and YFSETQ. This CDR3 spans 14 amino acids. As DNA, the CDR3 is TGCGCCAGCAGCCCTCAGGCAACTAATGAAAAACTGTTTTTT. It codes for CASSPQATNEKLFF.

The chain uses TRBV21-1 and TRBJ1-1. TRBV21-1 is termed a pseudogene. This CDR3 comprises 16 residues. Here the CDR3 DNA reads TGTGCCAGCAGCAAAGGTCGTCTAACCATGAACACTGAAGCTTTCTTT. It is translated as CASSKGRLTMNTEAFF.

This clone was counted a single time. The chain links TRBV19 to TRBJ1-2; the D gene is possibly TRBD1 (6 bases). The CDR3 spans 13 residues. The germline V gene encodes CDR1 LNHDA and CDR2 SQIVND (reference sequence). Trimming left V 9 bases short and J 0 bases short, with 11 bases between. The CDR3 coding sequence is TGTGCCAGCCACGGACAGTCTAACTATGGCTACACCTTC. Its translation: CASHGQSNYGYTF.

The gene calls are TRBV9 and TRBJ2-1, with D unclear. The CDR3 consists of 19 residues. The ends were cut back, 1 base at V and 0 bases at J, with 20 bases in the middle. Germline CDR1 reads SGDLS; CDR2 reads YYNGEE. CDR3 loop: CASSVIGSMTISSYNEQFF. The CDR3 DNA reads as TGTGCCAGCAGCGTAATAGGCAGCATGACGATAAGCTCCTACAATGAGCAGTTCTTC.

The rearrangement links TRBV5-5 to TRBJ1-2; the D gene is possibly TRBD1 (5 bases). The CDR3 has 13 amino acids. The V end was cut by 6 bases, the J end by 4 bases, with 13 bases between. Germline V lookup: CDR1 SGHKS, CDR2 YYEKEE (reference sequence). The CDR3 loop is CASNPWGGYGYTF. The DNA for the CDR3 is TGTGCCAGCAACCCATGGGGGGGCTATGGCTACACCTTC.

CDR3 region: CSGRQGREEKLFF. CDR3 in DNA: TGCAGCGGCAGACAGGGGAGGGAAGAAAAACTGTTTTTT. V and J are TRBV29-1 and TRBJ1-4, with TRBD1 identical over 8 bases. Trimming removed 7 bases from V and 8 bases from J; junction bases left unmatched: 9. CDR3 length: 13 residues. The germline V gene has CDR1 SQVTM and CDR2 ANQGSEA.

V usage is TRBV12-3 or TRBV12-4 and J usage is TRBJ1-2; no reliable D call. Between the trimmed V and J ends, which lost 6 bases and 2 bases, there was a span of 10 bases. CDR3 length: 13 amino acids. The CDR3 nucleotides are TGTGCCAGCAGGGGTGCGGGAAACTATGGCTACACCTTC. Its protein is CASRGAGNYGYTF.

V is TRBV28 and J is TRBJ1-2; D is possibly TRBD1 (5 bases). The CDR3 extends over 13 amino acids. V lost 10 bases and J lost 6, with 18 bases in between. In germline, CDR1 is MDHEN, CDR2 SYDVKM. As DNA, the CDR3 is TGTGCCACCGGGCGGGGGAACCACAATGGCTACACCTTC. Protein sequence: CATGRGNHNGYTF.

V usage is TRBV11-2 and J usage is TRBJ2-2; 8 nucleotides align to TRBD2. The CDR3 length is 14 residues. Germline V gene data show CDR1 as SGHAT and CDR2 as FQNNGV. The trim removed 5 bases at V and 4 bases at J, leaving 3 bases unmatched. CDR3 nucleotides: TGTGCCAGCAGCCAGACTAGCGTCACCGGGGAGCTGTTTTTT. Amino acid sequence: CASSQTSVTGELFF.

This clone was detected only once. The rearrangement uses TRBV7-2 and TRBJ2-5, with D possibly being TRBD1 (5 bases). V shed 5 bases and J shed 5 bases, with 15 bases lying between them. The CDR3 runs 14 residues. The germline V gene encodes CDR1 SGHTA and CDR2 FQGNSA. The CDR3: CASSPGQGQETQYF. The CDR3 DNA reads as TGTGCCAGCAGCCCAGGGCAGGGCCAGGAGACCCAGTACTTC.

The J gene is TRBJ2-3, the V gene TRBV6-5; D is unresolved. CDR1 MNHEY and CDR2 SVGAGI come from the germline V gene. Deletions cut 1 base from V and 6 bases from J, with 2 bases between. The CDR3 contains 11 residues. This CDR3 is CASSYWDTQYF. For the CDR3, the DNA is TGTGCCAGCAGTTACTGGGATACGCAGTATTTT.

The V and J genes are TRBV7-3 and TRBJ2-3; TRBD2 matches at 8 bases. The CDR3 contains 16 residues. The V segment lost 3 bases and the J segment 0 bases; nucleotides outside the gene matches: 5. Germline loops: CDR1 SGHTA, CDR2 FQGTGA. CDR3 DNA: TGTGCCAGCAGCTTTCGAGCGGGGGCTAGCACAGATACGCAGTATTTT. This encodes CASSFRAGASTDTQYF.

The rearrangement links TRBV7-9 to TRBJ2-1, with a weak D call TRBD1 (5 bases). V was cut by 4 bases and J by 8 bases, with 21 bases left in between. The CDR3 loop spans 16 amino acids. Germline CDR1 SEHNR, CDR2 FQNEAQ (reference sequence). The CDR3 DNA is TGTGCCAGCAGCTCCCTCTCACCCCAGGGCGAGCATGAGCAGTTCTTC. It yields the protein CASSSLSPQGEHEQFF.

The chain uses TRBV24-1 and TRBJ2-3; TRBD2 aligns across 8 bases. Germline V gives CDR1 KGHDR, CDR2 SFDVKD. V trimming: 7 bases; J trimming: 7 bases; junction bases outside the gene matches: 15. The CDR3 loop spans 16 amino acids. The CDR3 nucleotides are TGTGCCACCAGCCAAAAAATAGCGGGGACCCCCTATACGCAGTATTTT. This translates into CATSQKIAGTPYTQYF.

This clone was picked up a small number of times. The rearrangement joins TRBV19 to TRBJ1-2; TRBD1 agrees at 7 bases. The junction had 6 bases not matched to a gene; V was cut back by 4 bases and J by 7 bases. The V gene's germline CDR1 is LNHDA and CDR2 SQIVND (reference sequence). The CDR3 extends over 13 amino acids. The CDR3 protein is CASSSHRGSGYTF. CDR3 nucleotide sequence: TGTGCCAGTAGTAGCCACAGGGGATCTGGCTACACCTTC.